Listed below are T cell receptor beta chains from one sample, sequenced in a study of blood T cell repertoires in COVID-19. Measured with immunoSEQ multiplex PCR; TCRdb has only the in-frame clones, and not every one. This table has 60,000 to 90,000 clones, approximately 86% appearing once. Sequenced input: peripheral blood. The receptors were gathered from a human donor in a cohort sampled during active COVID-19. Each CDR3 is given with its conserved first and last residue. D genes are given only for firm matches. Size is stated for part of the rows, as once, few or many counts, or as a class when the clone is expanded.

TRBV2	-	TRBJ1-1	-	TGTGCCAGCACGGGGTTGGGCACTGAAGCTTTCTTT	CASTGLGTEAFF
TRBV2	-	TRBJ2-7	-	TGTGCCAGCAGCGCCGACAGGACCTTAGAGCAGTACTTC	CASSADRTLEQYF
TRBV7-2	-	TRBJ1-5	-	TGTGCCAGCAGCTTAGGTTGGGCAGGGAATCAGCCCCAGCATTTT	CASSLGWAGNQPQHF
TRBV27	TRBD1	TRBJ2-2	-	TGTGCCAGCAGTTTCGACAGGGGAAGCGGGGAGCTGTTTTTT	CASSFDRGSGELFF
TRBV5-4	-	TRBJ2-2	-	TGTGCCAGCAGCACACAGGGCCCCGGGGAGCTGTTTTTT	CASSTQGPGELFF
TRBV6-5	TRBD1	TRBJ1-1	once	TGTGCCAGCAGTTACTCCCGGACAGGAGCTAACACTGAAGCTTTCTTT	CASSYSRTGANTEAFF
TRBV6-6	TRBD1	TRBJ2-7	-	TGTGCCAGCAGTTACGGGACAGGGACCGGGGCCTACGAGCAGTACTTC	CASSYGTGTGAYEQYF
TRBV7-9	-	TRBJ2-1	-	TGTGCCAGCAGCGACTCTAACTCCTACAATGAGCAGTTCTTC	CASSDSNSYNEQFF
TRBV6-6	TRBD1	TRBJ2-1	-	TGTGCCAGCAGTTCAGGCAGGGGGCACTACAATGAGCAGTTCTTC	CASSSGRGHYNEQFF
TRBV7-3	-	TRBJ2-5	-	TGTGCCAGCAGCTTATTCAGGGAAGAGACCCAGTACTTC	CASSLFREETQYF
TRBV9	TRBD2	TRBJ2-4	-	TGTGCCAGCAGCGTAGATGCGGGAGGGATAAACATTCAGTACTTC	CASSVDAGGINIQYF
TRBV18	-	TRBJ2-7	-	TGTGCCAGCTCACCCTCCGTCACCGACAGTTTGGAGTACTTC	CASSPSVTDSLEYF
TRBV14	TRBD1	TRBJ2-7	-	TGTGCCAGCAGCCTACTTGGGGGACAGGGGTCCTACGAGCAGTACTTC	CASSLLGGQGSYEQYF
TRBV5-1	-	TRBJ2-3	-	TGCGCCAGCAGGACAGACCCGTCCAGCACAGATACGCAGTATTTT	CASRTDPSSTDTQYF
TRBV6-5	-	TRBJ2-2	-	TGTGCCAGCAGTTACCGGGGGGAGCTGTTTTTT	CASSYRGELFF
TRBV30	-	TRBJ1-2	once	TGTGCCTGGCTGATGGGAGCCGGGGGAGGCTACACCTTC	CAWLMGAGGGYTF
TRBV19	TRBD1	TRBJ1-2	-	TGTGCCAGTAGATGGGGGGGACAGGAGACTGTCTATGGCTACACCTTC	CASRWGGQETVYGYTF
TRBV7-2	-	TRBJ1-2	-	TGTGCCAGCACCGTCACCCAGGACGGAGGGAATGGCTACACCTTC	CASTVTQDGGNGYTF
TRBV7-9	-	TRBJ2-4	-	TGTGCCAGCAGCTTAGACTGGGCCAAAAACATTCAGTACTTC	CASSLDWAKNIQYF
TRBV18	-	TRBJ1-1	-	TGTGCCAGCTCACCGGCGACAGCGAACACTGAAGCTTTCTTT	CASSPATANTEAFF
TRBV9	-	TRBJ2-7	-	TGTGCCAGCAGCGAGAGGGGGGGCCTAGACCACGAGCAGTACTTC	CASSERGGLDHEQYF
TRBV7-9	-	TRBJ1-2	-	TGTGCCAGCCCCCTCTATGGCTACACCTTC	CASPLYGYTF
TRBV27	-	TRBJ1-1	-	TGTGCCAGCAGTTTATCGGCGGCCAACACTGAAGCTTTCTTT	CASSLSAANTEAFF
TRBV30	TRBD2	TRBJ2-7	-	TGTGCCTGGAGTGCAGGGACTAGCGGGAAACGCTCCTACGAGCAGTACTTC	CAWSAGTSGKRSYEQYF
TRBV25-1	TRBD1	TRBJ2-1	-	TGTGCCAGCAGTGAAAGGCAGGGGGCTTACAATGAGCAGTTCTTC	CASSERQGAYNEQFF
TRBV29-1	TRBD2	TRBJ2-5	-	TGCAGCGTTGGGACTAGAGGAATGACCCAGTACTTC	CSVGTRGMTQYF
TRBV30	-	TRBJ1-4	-	TGTGCCTGGACTCGGGGGGCCGGTAATGAAAAACTGTTTTTT	CAWTRGAGNEKLFF
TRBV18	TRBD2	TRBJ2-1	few	TGTGCCAGCTCACGACGGACTAGCGGGGGTGATGAGCAGTTCTTC	CASSRRTSGGDEQFF
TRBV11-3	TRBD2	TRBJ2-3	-	TGTGCCAGCAGCTTAGATAGCGGGGGGGGAGATACGCAGTATTTT	CASSLDSGGGDTQYF
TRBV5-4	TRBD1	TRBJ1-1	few	TGTGCCAGCAGCTCGGGGACAGGGGAAACTGAAGCTTTCTTT	CASSSGTGETEAFF
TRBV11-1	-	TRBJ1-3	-	TGTGCCAGCAGCTTGACAGAAAACACCATATATTTT	CASSLTENTIYF
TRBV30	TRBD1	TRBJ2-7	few	TGTGCCTGGGACAGGGATCAAGAACTTCACGAGCAGTACTTC	CAWDRDQELHEQYF
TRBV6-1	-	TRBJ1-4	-	TGTGCCAGCAGTGACGCAGGGATAAATGAAAAACTGTTTTTT	CASSDAGINEKLFF
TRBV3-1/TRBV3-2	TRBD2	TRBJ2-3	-	TGTGCCAGCAGTCTAGCGGGGGAGAACACAGATACGCAGTATTTT	CASSLAGENTDTQYF
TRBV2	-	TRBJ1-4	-	TGTGCCAGCACCGAGCGGCAGTTTAATGAAAAACTGTTTTTT	CASTERQFNEKLFF
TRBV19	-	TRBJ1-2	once	TGTGCCAGTAGTATAGTCCCGGGGAACTATGGCTACACCTTC	CASSIVPGNYGYTF
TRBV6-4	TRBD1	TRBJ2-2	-	TGTGCACCGGGACAGGCCGCGATAACCCCGGTGACCGGGGAGCTGTTTTTT	CAPGQAAITPVTGELFF
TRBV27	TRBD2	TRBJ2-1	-	TGTGCCAGCAGTTGGGCGGGAGGGGACAATGAGCAGTTCTTC	CASSWAGGDNEQFF
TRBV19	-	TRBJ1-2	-	TGTGCCAGTAGCGCGCGAGGGTATGGCTACACCTTC	CASSARGYGYTF
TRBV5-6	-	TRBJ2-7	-	TGTGCCAGCAGCTTGGCCGACGGGTGGGAGCAGTACTTC	CASSLADGWEQYF